The sequence of this T cell receptor beta chain was determined in a study of cytomegalovirus exposure and HLA in healthy donors. Whole-study results and caveats: Trimming of TCR beta V- and J-genes showed a link, identified in a later analysis, to a missense DCLRE1C variant. Only CMV serostatus was available as immune exposure information. There were a few CMV-associated chains whose specificity for CMV antigens was confirmed in vitro.

With regard to this clone: The target antigen is unknown.

Donors were ostensibly healthy at sampling, although undocumented immune exposures were probable. The ends were cut back, 1 base at V and 1 base at J, with 11 bases in the middle. The CDR3 consists of 15 residues. Germline V lookup: CDR1 SGHNT, CDR2 YYREEE (reference sequence). Amplification used 60 Vbeta primers and 13 Jbeta primers. Sequencing was performed with immunoSEQ multiplex PCR; in TCRdb, only in-frame clones are kept and a portion is missing. The sample consists of more than 150,000 clones, 87% of them appearing once. This TCR came from a girl under three years old in good health and CMV-seronegative. Material for sequencing was PBMCs. This chain connects TRBV5-4 to TRBJ1-1, with D possibly matching TRBD1 (5 bases). The CDR3 region is CASSLPNRKNTEAFF. The CDR3 DNA follows: TGTGCCAGCAGCTTGCCCAACAGGAAGAACACTGAAGCTTTCTTT.